What follows are 26 T cell receptor beta chains derived from one specimen sequenced in a study of blood T cell repertoires in COVID-19. Profiling relied on immunoSEQ multiplex PCR, and the TCRdb table lists in-frame clones only, not all of them. This table has 50,000 to 70,000 clones, 65% to 85% appearing once. Sequenced: peripheral blood. The receptors originated from a man older than 75 with COVID-19, enrolled during active disease.

The CDR3 nucleotides read TGTGCCAGCAGTCCGGGGGGGGCCAGCTCCTACAATGAGCAGTTCTTC. Translation: CASSPGGASSYNEQFF. The rearrangement joins TRBV28 to TRBJ2-1, with TRBD2 matching over 8 bases. The CDR3 runs to 16 residues. Germline-derived CDR1 and CDR2 are MDHEN and SYDVKM. Trimming removed 5 bases from V and 0 bases from J; junction bases left unmatched: 6.

V is TRBV12-2 and J is TRBJ2-5; no check of the table's D call, TRBD2, against the DNA was made. TRBV12-2 is marked as a pseudogene. The CDR3 runs 20 residues. The CDR3 reads CASRLAGGLAPPHQAETQYF. The CDR3 DNA sequence: TGTGCAAGTCGCTTAGCGGGGGGGCTAGCTCCCCCCCACCAAGCGGAGACCCAGTACTTC.

The CDR3 nucleotides are TGTGCCAGCAGTTACGGGAGGGTACGAGAGTACGAGCAGTACGTC. It translates to CASSYGRVREYEQYV. This chain connects TRBV6-5 to TRBJ2-7; 7 bases match TRBD2. Per the germline V gene, CDR1 is MNHEY and CDR2 is SVGAGI. There are 15 residues in the CDR3. The trim removed 2 bases at V and 4 bases at J, leaving 8 bases unmatched.

The chain recombines TRBV7-8 with TRBJ2-3; TRBD2 is a possible D gene (6 bases). This CDR3 is 16 amino acids long. Trimming took 2 bases from V and 0 from J, leaving 12 bases between them. Germline V gives CDR1 SGHVS, CDR2 FQNEAQ. CDR3 DNA sequence: TGTGCCAGCAGCTTAAGGCGGGACCCTAGCACAGATACGCAGTATTTT. Protein: CASSLRRDPSTDTQYF.

The chain couples TRBV28 to TRBJ2-7, with 7 bases that match TRBD1. Trimming removed 4 bases from V and 5 bases from J; junction bases left unmatched: 26. The CDR3 totals 20 residues. Germline lookup yields CDR1 MDHEN and CDR2 SYDVKM. This chain's CDR3 is CASSSLYRGLVVGDNNEQYF. Here the CDR3 DNA reads TGTGCCAGCAGTTCCTTATACAGGGGCTTAGTAGTGGGGGACAATAACGAGCAGTACTTC.

In nucleotides, the CDR3 is TGCAGCGTGGGACAGGGCCAAGAGACCCAGTACTTC. Protein product: CSVGQGQETQYF. V gene TRBV29-1 combines with J gene TRBJ2-5; 9 nucleotides match TRBD1. Germline trimming cut 6 bases from V and 1 base from J; bases unmatched to any gene: 0. This CDR3 contains 12 residues. Germline assignment: CDR1 SQVTM and CDR2 ANQGSEA.

Note on this clone: This sample includes further DNA sequences coding for the same CDR3. This rearrangement joins TRBV5-1 to TRBJ1-1; possibly TRBD1 for D (5 bases). The CDR3 sequence is 13 residues long. Trimming left V 3 bases short and J 5 bases short, with 11 bases between. Germline values: CDR1 SGHRS, CDR2 YFSETQ. The CDR3 DNA reads as TGCGCCAGCAGCTCACAGGTTGGGACTGAAGCTTTCTTT. The encoded protein is CASSSQVGTEAFF.

The genes are TRBV19 and TRBJ2-7; the match to TRBD1 covers 7 bases. CDR1 and CDR2 (germline): LNHDA, SQIVND (reference sequence). The V gene end was trimmed by 8 bases and the J gene end by 6 bases; junction bases not matched to a gene: 19. This CDR3 is built from 16 residues. The CDR3 loop reads CASSRLRGQDRSEQYF. CDR3 bases: TGTGCCAGTTCACGTTTAAGAGGACAGGATCGTAGCGAGCAGTACTTC. Supplemented by reference TRBV19 and TRBJ2-7, the full variable domain reads DGGITQSPKYLFRKEGQNVTLSCEQNLNHDAMYWYRQDPGQGLRLIYYSQIVNDFQKGDIAEGYSVSREKKESFPLTVTSAQKNPTAFYLCASSRLRGQDRSEQYFGPGTRLTVT.

The chain links TRBV7-9 to TRBJ1-6, with a tentative D call TRBD1 (5 bases). Trimming cost V 1 base and J 7 bases, with 17 bases left between them. This CDR3 has 17 amino acids. CDR1 SEHNR and CDR2 FQNEAQ come from the germline V gene (reference sequence). CDR3 protein: CASSLVAARQGNSPLHF. CDR3 DNA sequence: TGTGCCAGCAGCTTAGTGGCCGCCCGTCAGGGAAATTCACCCCTCCACTTT.

There are a few counts of this clone. This sequence joins TRBV5-1 and TRBJ1-2, with 11 bases lining up with TRBD1. Trimming removed 7 bases from V and 6 bases from J; junction bases left unmatched: 8. The CDR3 extends over 14 amino acids. CDR1 is SGHRS and CDR2 is YFSETQ in the germline V gene. The CDR3 region is CASGQGALRDGYTF. In DNA form, the CDR3 reads TGCGCCAGCGGACAGGGGGCTTTACGGGATGGCTACACCTTC.

V and J are TRBV25-1 and TRBJ2-7; D is perhaps TRBD2 (6 bases). CDR3 length: 14 amino acids. Germline V gene lookup returns CDR1 MGHDK and CDR2 SYGVNS. The V end was cut by 2 bases, the J end by 6 bases, with 14 bases between. The CDR3 DNA sequence: TGTGCCAGCAGTGAAGTAGGACTAATTCCCGAGCAGTACTTC. It is translated as CASSEVGLIPEQYF.

The CDR3 here is CATSDSLAGPDMDTQYF. Here the CDR3 DNA reads TGTGCCACCAGTGACAGCCTTGCGGGGCCAGATATGGATACGCAGTATTTT. V usage is TRBV24-1 and J usage is TRBJ2-3, with TRBD2 as a possible D gene (6 bases). CDR1 is KGHDR, CDR2 SFDVKD, per germline. V was shortened by 4 bases and J by 6 bases, with 22 bases between the two germline ends. This CDR3 has 17 amino acids.

This chain uses TRBV24-1 with TRBJ1-1, with D unresolved. Between the trimmed V and J ends, which lost 2 bases and 0 bases, there was a span of 3 bases. CDR1 KGHDR and CDR2 SFDVKD come from the germline V gene. The CDR3 spans 13 residues. The CDR3, as DNA: TGTGCCACCAGTGATTCAGTGAACACTGAAGCTTTCTTT. Translating it yields CATSDSVNTEAFF.

This chain uses TRBV4-2 with TRBJ2-1; 7 bases align to TRBD1. The germline CDR1 and CDR2 sequences are LGHNA and YNFKEQ. J gave up 8 bases and V 0 bases, and 16 bases lay outside the gene matches. CDR3 length: 18 amino acids. The CDR3: CASSQELGLRQGSYEQFF. DNA for the CDR3: TGTGCCAGCAGCCAAGAATTGGGGCTGAGACAGGGATCTTATGAGCAGTTCTTC.

The chain carries TRBV5-1 and TRBJ2-3, with 7 bases matching TRBD1. The CDR3 has 16 residues. The germline V gene encodes CDR1 SGHRS and CDR2 YFSETQ. V gave up 4 bases and J gave up 1 base; unmatched junction bases: 9. The CDR3: CASSGPQGPGTDTQYF. The CDR3 DNA is TGCGCCAGCAGCGGACCACAGGGGCCGGGCACAGATACGCAGTATTTT.

J is TRBJ2-2 and V is TRBV11-2; 8 bases are a match to TRBD1. Trimming took 3 bases from V and 6 from J; bases not matched to a gene: 9. Germline CDR1 and CDR2: SGHAT and FQNNGV. This CDR3 has 16 amino acids. CDR3 region: CASSFSGGPFAGELFF. The CDR3 DNA sequence: TGTGCCAGCAGCTTTTCAGGGGGCCCTTTCGCCGGGGAGCTGTTTTTT.

The chain recombines TRBV7-2 with TRBJ2-3; D is uncertain. The CDR3 consists of 15 residues. Trimming removed 1 base at V and 3 bases at J, with 11 bases between. Germline V gene sequence: CDR1 SGHTA, CDR2 FQGNSA. CDR3 nucleotide sequence: TGTGCCAGCAGCTTAGTGGAGAGAAATACAGATACGCAGTATTTT. This gives the protein CASSLVERNTDTQYF. Variable domain in full (rest from reference TRBV7-2 and TRBJ2-3): GAGVSQSPSNKVTEKGKDVELRCDPISGHTALYWYRQSLGQGLEFLIYFQGNSAPDKSGLPSDRFSAERTGGSVSTLTIQRTQQEDSAVYLCASSLVERNTDTQYFGPGTRLTVL.

V gene TRBV14 combines with J gene TRBJ1-1; D ambiguous. Germline CDR1 SGHDN, CDR2 FVKESK. This CDR3 has 17 amino acids. The ends were cut back, 0 bases at V and 10 bases at J, with 24 bases in the middle. The CDR3 loop is CASSQDNSLGERGRAFF. The CDR3 bases are TGTGCCAGCAGCCAAGATAACAGTTTGGGAGAACGAGGGAGAGCTTTCTTT. Drawing the rest from reference TRBV14 and TRBJ1-1, the complete variable domain is EAGVTQFPSHSVIEKGQTVTLRCDPISGHDNLYWYRRVMGKEIKFLLHFVKESKQDESGMPNNRFLAERTGGTYSTLKVQPAELEDSGVYFCASSQDNSLGERGRAFFGQGTRLTVV.

This clone was detected a few times. This rearrangement joins TRBV5-4 to TRBJ1-1; D gene unclear. V lost 5 bases, J lost 4 bases, and 12 bases lay in between. Germline assignment: CDR1 SGHNT and CDR2 YYREEE (reference sequence). This CDR3 has 13 residues. CDR3 protein: CASRTAGGTEAFF. Here the CDR3 DNA reads TGTGCCAGCAGGACCGCGGGAGGCACTGAAGCTTTCTTT.

This chain joins TRBV19 and TRBJ2-1; D gene ambiguous. V was pared by 4 bases and J by 6 bases, with 16 bases between. Germline loops: CDR1 LNHDA, CDR2 SQIVND (reference sequence). CDR3 size: 15 residues. The CDR3 region is CASSTPPVGGNEQFF. CDR3 DNA: TGTGCCAGTAGTACCCCCCCCGTTGGCGGCAATGAGCAGTTCTTC.

The CDR3 DNA sequence: TGTGCCTGGAGTCTGGGACAGGGGCTCAATGAGCAGTTCTTC. Its protein is CAWSLGQGLNEQFF. This rearrangement joins TRBV30 to TRBJ2-1; 10 bases agree with TRBD1. This CDR3 has 14 amino acids. Germline V gene lookup returns CDR1 GTSNPN and CDR2 SVGIG (reference sequence). J gave up 6 bases and V 2 bases, and 4 bases lay outside the gene matches.

This chain joins TRBV4-1 and TRBJ2-3; D is perhaps TRBD2 (8 bases). This CDR3 region has 16 residues. The V end was cut by 0 bases, the J end by 6 bases, with 16 bases between. CDR1 MGHRA and CDR2 YSYEKL come from the germline V gene. The CDR3 loop is CASSQEGTAGVDTQYF. The CDR3 bases are TGCGCCAGCAGCCAAGAAGGGACAGCGGGAGTCGATACGCAGTATTTT.

The chain carries TRBV9 and TRBJ2-1; TRBD1 agrees at 7 bases. The CDR3 sequence is 15 residues long. V trimming: 5 bases; J trimming: 0 bases; junction bases outside the gene matches: 5. The V gene's germline CDR1 is SGDLS and CDR2 YYNGEE. The CDR3 is CASSPRGNSYNEQFF. The CDR3 DNA follows: TGTGCCAGCAGTCCCAGGGGGAACTCCTACAATGAGCAGTTCTTC.

This chain connects TRBV11-3 to TRBJ2-1; the D gene is possibly TRBD2 (6 bases). Trimming left V 1 base short and J 2 bases short, with 6 bases between. This CDR3 has 14 amino acids. Per the germline V gene, CDR1 is SGHNT and CDR2 is YENEEA. The CDR3 here is CASSLASAYNEQFF. The CDR3, as DNA: TGTGCCAGCAGCTTAGCTAGCGCCTACAATGAGCAGTTCTTC.

The chain couples TRBV28 to TRBJ1-1; TRBD1 might be the D (5 bases). Germline CDR1 reads MDHEN; CDR2 reads SYDVKM. CDR3 length: 14 residues. V was clipped by 2 bases and J by 5 bases, with 12 bases between them. CDR3 amino acids: CASSLDRTRTEAFF. In DNA, the CDR3 is TGTGCCAGCAGTTTAGACAGAACCAGGACTGAAGCTTTCTTT.

The chain employs TRBV5-5 and TRBJ1-1; D not resolved. The CDR3 runs 13 residues. V was trimmed by 5 bases and J by 3 bases, leaving 11 bases between them. The germline gives CDR1 SGHKS, CDR2 YYEKEE (reference sequence). CDR3 bases: TGTGCCAGCAGTTTAATTGTCCACACTGAAGCTTTCTTT. Amino acid sequence: CASSLIVHTEAFF.